A selection of T cell receptor beta chains follows, all from one sample in a study of cytomegalovirus exposure and HLA in healthy donors. Clones were sequenced by immunoSEQ multiplex PCR, and TCRdb holds only the in-frame ones, with some missing. The table has 200,000 to 300,000 clones, 70% to 90% seen once. Sequencing was performed on PBMCs. The receptors derive from a woman in her thirties in good health and CMV-seropositive. Each CDR3 is given with its conserved first and last residue. D genes are given only for firm matches. The size entry is marked missing in some rows and otherwise reads once, few, many or a size class.

d_call clone_size j_call v_call cdr3_aa cdr3_nt
- - TRBJ1-2 TRBV27 CASKTDNYGYTF TGTGCCAGCAAGACAGACAACTATGGCTACACCTTC
- - TRBJ2-2 TRBV30 CAADSYTGELFF TGTGCCGCGGACAGCTACACCGGGGAGCTGTTTTTT
- - TRBJ2-7 TRBV27 CASSLTGTPYEQYF TGTGCCAGCAGTCTAACAGGCACCCCCTACGAGCAGTACTTC
TRBD1 - TRBJ2-3 TRBV28 CASSTLGQFPPNTDTQYF TGTGCCAGCAGTACCCTGGGACAGTTTCCACCCAACACAGATACGCAGTATTTT
- - TRBJ2-7 TRBV27 CASSGSARPYEQYF TGTGCCAGCAGCGGGTCCGCTCGTCCTTACGAGCAGTACTTC
- once TRBJ2-1 TRBV7-8 CASSLARQTYYNEQFF TGTGCCAGCAGCTTAGCCCGCCAGACATACTACAATGAGCAGTTCTTC
TRBD1 - TRBJ1-3 TRBV2 CASIRDRAGNTIYF TGTGCCAGCATCCGGGACAGGGCTGGAAACACCATATATTTT
- - TRBJ2-7 TRBV5-1 CASSLEVVASGEQYF TGCGCCAGCAGCTTGGAGGTAGTGGCCTCGGGCGAGCAGTACTTC
- - TRBJ1-5 TRBV27 CASSLSRLTGQPQHF TGTGCCAGCAGTTTATCCCGGCTGACCGGGCAGCCCCAGCATTTT
- - TRBJ2-2 TRBV23-1 CASSDPKTVCTGELFF TGCGCCAGCAGCGACCCCAAGACAGTCTGCACCGGGGAGCTGTTTTTT
- - TRBJ1-1 TRBV13 CASSLHTGFYTEAFF TGTGCCAGCAGCTTACACACAGGGTTTTACACTGAAGCTTTCTTT
- few TRBJ1-2 TRBV7-8 CASSLREGNYGYTF TGTGCCAGCAGCTTAAGGGAGGGTAACTATGGCTACACCTTC
- - TRBJ1-3 TRBV18 CASSGQGYRNTIYF TGTGCCAGCTCAGGGCAGGGATACAGAAACACCATATATTTT
- - TRBJ1-2 TRBV15 CATSRDRSGYTF TGTGCCACCAGCAGAGACAGGTCTGGCTACACCTTC
- - TRBJ2-7 TRBV2 CASRPNRDPSYEQYF TGTGCCAGCAGACCTAACAGGGACCCCTCCTACGAGCAGTACTTC
TRBD1 - TRBJ2-3 TRBV7-2 CARDRAVTDTQYF TGTGCCAGGGACAGGGCTGTCACAGATACGCAGTATTTT
- once TRBJ1-1 TRBV7-9 CASNQWRNTEAFF TGTGCCAGCAACCAGTGGAGGAACACTGAAGCTTTCTTT
- - TRBJ1-1 TRBV5-1 CASSSRQVNTEAFF TGCGCCAGCAGCTCCCGACAGGTGAACACTGAAGCTTTCTTT
- - TRBJ2-2 TRBV5-1 CASSLGGGVNTGELFF TGCGCCAGCAGCTTGGGCGGGGGCGTAAACACCGGGGAGCTGTTTTTT
- - TRBJ2-7 TRBV10-2 CASSLALTYEQYF TGCGCCAGCAGCCTAGCGCTGACCTACGAGCAGTACTTC
- - TRBJ2-7 TRBV5-6 CASSWSGWRGYEQYF TGTGCCAGCAGCTGGTCAGGGTGGAGGGGCTACGAGCAGTACTTC
TRBD2 - TRBJ2-3 TRBV9 CASSVLGGALAGVTDTQYF TGTGCCAGCAGCGTCTTGGGGGGGGCTCTAGCGGGGGTCACAGATACGCAGTATTTT
TRBD1 - TRBJ1-1 TRBV20-1 CSGDRGSEAFF TGCAGTGGTGACAGGGGCTCTGAAGCTTTCTTT
- - TRBJ2-7 TRBV11-2 CASSKDRLLEQYF TGTGCCAGCAGCAAAGACAGGTTATTAGAGCAGTACTTC
- - TRBJ1-1 TRBV19 CASSIDHREGTEAFF TGTGCCAGTAGTATAGACCACAGGGAGGGCACTGAAGCTTTCTTT
TRBD2 once TRBJ2-7 TRBV2 CASIGLAYEQYF TGTGCCAGCATCGGACTAGCCTACGAGCAGTACTTC
- - TRBJ2-7 TRBV5-1 CASSLDEPYYEQYF TGCGCCAGCAGCTTGGATGAGCCCTACTACGAGCAGTACTTC